The 21 T cell receptor beta chains below all came from one sample that was sequenced in a study of identical twins. One entry per CDR3 protein, called by TCRdb with MiXCR from the 5' RACE reads. This table has 420,000 or so distinct CDR3 sequences, about 18% appearing once. The specimen sequenced was naive T cells sorted from blood. Receptor source: a man in his forties or fifties in good health.

The chain recombines TRBV25-1 with TRBJ2-5; D remains ambiguous. Germline CDR1 MGHDK, CDR2 SYGVNS. This CDR3 comprises 13 residues. V was clipped by 4 bases and J by 5 bases, with 11 bases between them. In DNA form, the CDR3 reads TGTGCCAGCAGTGCTTCCGTAGGGGAGACCCAGTACTTC. It codes for CASSASVGETQYF. Drawing the rest from reference TRBV25-1 and TRBJ2-5, the complete variable domain is EADIYQTPRYLVIGTGKKITLECSQTMGHDKMYWYQQDPGMELHLIHYSYGVNSTEKGDLSSESTVSRIRTEHFPLTLESARPSHTSQYLCASSASVGETQYFGPGTRLLVL.

V gene TRBV24-1 combines with J gene TRBJ2-5, with TRBD2 as a possible D gene (5 bases). The CDR3 is 12 amino acids. Trimming shortened V by 10 bases and J by 2 bases, and 10 bases separated the two germline ends. The germline V gene has CDR1 KGHDR and CDR2 SFDVKD. CDR3 DNA sequence: TGTGCCACAGCGGACGGGCAAGAGACCCAGTACTTC. Its translation is CATADGQETQYF.

This clonotype was counted between two and nine times. The gene calls are TRBV29-1 and TRBJ2-5; 9 nucleotides align to TRBD1. The CDR3 spans 16 residues. Germline values: CDR1 SQVTM, CDR2 ANQGSEA. V shed 2 bases, J shed 5 bases, and the junction held 12 bases outside the gene matches. The CDR3 sequence is CSVEPGSQGAGETQYF. CDR3 sequence (DNA): TGCAGCGTTGAACCCGGATCACAGGGGGCGGGGGAGACCCAGTACTTC.

This clonotype occurred a few times. The V and J genes are TRBV6-2 or TRBV6-3 and TRBJ1-5; TRBD1 aligns across 10 bases. With 4 bases clipped from V and 1 base from J, the junction kept 4 bases outside the gene matches. Germline V gene data show CDR1 as MNHEY and CDR2 as SVGEGT. The CDR3 runs to 16 residues. DNA of the CDR3: TGTGCCAGCAGTTTCCGGGACAGGGGAAGCAATCAGCCCCAGCATTTT. Translated, it gives CASSFRDRGSNQPQHF.

This clonotype showed up many times. The V gene is TRBV2, the J gene TRBJ1-6; D uncertain. Germline values: CDR1 SNHLY, CDR2 FYNNEI. Trimming left V 8 bases short and J 1 base short, with 9 bases between. This CDR3 has 14 residues. The DNA of the CDR3 is TGTGCCAGCTGTCGCTGGTCCTATAATTCACCCCTCCACTTT. Encoded protein: CASCRWSYNSPLHF.

The chain recombines TRBV15 with TRBJ2-1, with D perhaps TRBD1 or TRBD2 (5 bases each). CDR3 length: 13 residues. CDR1 and CDR2 (germline): LNHNV, YYDKDF (reference sequence). V was shortened by 6 bases and J by 9 bases, with 15 bases between the two germline ends. CDR3 nucleotide sequence: TGTGCCACCAGGGGCCCGGGGCAGGCTGAGCAGTTCTTC. Translation gives CATRGPGQAEQFF.

Comments on this clonotype: This clone may be a read error of a much larger clone one base away. This chain links TRBV27 with TRBJ2-3, with D unresolved. This CDR3 has 14 amino acids. V lost 5 bases and J lost 0, with 9 bases in between. CDR1 is MNHEY and CDR2 is SMNVEV in the germline V gene (reference sequence). The CDR3, as DNA: TGTGCCAGCAGTCCCTCCCCCAGCACAGATACGCAGTATTTT. Its translation: CASSPSPSTDTQYF.

This clonotype was detected ten times or more. CDR3 bases: TGTGCCAGCAGTTTGTCCCTAGGGTCCTACGAGCAGTACTTC. Its protein is CASSLSLGSYEQYF. This rearrangement joins TRBV28 to TRBJ2-7, with D unresolved. The germline V gene has CDR1 MDHEN and CDR2 SYDVKM. This CDR3 has 14 residues. V lost 3 bases to trimming and J lost 1 base, with 10 bases between them.

This clonotype was detected a few times. The V and J genes are TRBV20-1 and TRBJ2-3; D tentatively fits TRBD1 or TRBD2 (6 bases each). Per the germline V gene, CDR1 is DFQATT and CDR2 is SNEGSKA (reference sequence). Between the trimmed V and J ends, which lost 2 bases and 6 bases, there was a span of 18 bases. This CDR3 region has 15 residues. DNA of the CDR3: TGCAGTGCTAGAAGGGGGGCGGGGCTAGGGGATACGCAGTATTTT. Protein: CSARRGAGLGDTQYF.

This clonotype came up many times. J is TRBJ1-2 and V is TRBV9; 9 bases fit TRBD1. Germline V gene lookup returns CDR1 SGDLS and CDR2 YYNGEE. The CDR3 totals 15 residues. After removal of 0 bases from V and 6 bases from J, the junction contained 6 bases not matched to a gene. The CDR3 sequence: CASSVARQGEHGYTF. The CDR3 bases are TGTGCCAGCAGCGTAGCCCGACAGGGGGAGCATGGCTACACCTTC.

This clonotype has a count of ten or more. The CDR3 region has the DNA TGTGCCAGCAGCTTACTTCTCCTGACTGAAGCTTTCTTT. It specifies CASSLLLLTEAFF. The chain combines TRBV11-1 with TRBJ1-1; D remains unclear. Trimming cost V 2 bases and J 5 bases, with 9 bases left between them. This CDR3 contains 13 residues. Germline V gene data show CDR1 as SGHAT and CDR2 as FQDESV (reference sequence).

This clonotype was found many times. This chain connects TRBV20-1 to TRBJ2-7; 12 bases match TRBD1. Germline V gene sequence: CDR1 DFQATT, CDR2 SNEGSKA (reference sequence). The CDR3 has 14 amino acids. V was pared by 3 bases and J by 4 bases, with 4 bases of the junction left unmatched. The CDR3 DNA sequence: TGCAGTGCTAGCGGGACAGGGGGCGGGTACGAGCAGTACTTC. Translating it yields CSASGTGGGYEQYF.

This chain joins TRBV24-1 and TRBJ2-5; D is uncertain. The CDR3 is 15 amino acids. V dropped 3 bases and J dropped 2 bases, with 12 bases sitting between them. Germline V gene data show CDR1 as KGHDR and CDR2 as SFDVKD. This CDR3 is CATSDPLTNQETQYF. In DNA form, the CDR3 reads TGTGCCACCAGTGATCCACTGACGAATCAAGAGACCCAGTACTTC.

This clonotype was picked up many times. The genes are TRBV7-8 and TRBJ1-1, with D perhaps matching TRBD1 (5 bases). V was cut by 4 bases and J by 4 bases, with 10 bases left in between. CDR1 and CDR2 from the germline V gene are SGHVS and FQNEAQ. The CDR3 has 13 residues. As DNA, the CDR3 is TGTGCCAGCAGCTGGGGACGGGGCACTGAAGCTTTCTTT. Translation gives CASSWGRGTEAFF.

The V and J genes are TRBV7-2 and TRBJ1-2, with 10 bases identical to TRBD1. This CDR3 is built from 13 residues. Germline V CDR1 and CDR2: SGHTA, FQGNSA. J lost 8 bases, V lost 5 bases, and 5 bases had no gene match. CDR3 region: CASSAGTGVGYTF. The CDR3 bases are TGTGCCAGCAGCGCCGGGACAGGGGTCGGCTACACCTTC. The variable domain in full, with the rest retrieved from reference TRBV7-2 and TRBJ1-2, is GAGVSQSPSNKVTEKGKDVELRCDPISGHTALYWYRQSLGQGLEFLIYFQGNSAPDKSGLPSDRFSAERTGGSVSTLTIQRTQQEDSAVYLCASSAGTGVGYTFGSGTRLTVV.

The table lists this clonotype with many counts. The chain recombines TRBV29-1 with TRBJ2-1, with a weak D call TRBD2 (5 bases). Germline-derived CDR1 and CDR2 are SQVTM and ANQGSEA. The CDR3 is made up of 12 amino acids. The V gene lost 4 bases and the J gene lost 3 bases, with 7 bases spanning the gap. The CDR3 is CSVVRDYNEQFF. The CDR3 DNA reads as TGCAGCGTTGTCCGGGACTACAATGAGCAGTTCTTC.

The CDR3 sequence is CASSRGTGGAGNTIYF. CDR3 bases: TGTGCCAGCAGCCGAGGGACAGGGGGCGCCGGAAACACCATATATTTT. This chain uses TRBV4-2 with TRBJ1-3; 12 nucleotides line up with TRBD1. Looked up from germline, CDR1 is LGHNA and CDR2 is YNFKEQ. The CDR3 length is 16 residues. The V gene end was trimmed by 4 bases and the J gene end by 4 bases; junction bases not matched to a gene: 5.

The chain joins TRBV29-1 to TRBJ2-7; 8 bases are shared with TRBD1. Germline assignment: CDR1 SQVTM and CDR2 ANQGSEA. The junction had 12 bases not matched to a gene; V was cut back by 4 bases and J by 4 bases. This CDR3 contains 15 residues. CDR3 loop: CSVGGSRQGAYEQYF. The CDR3 nucleotides read TGCAGCGTTGGGGGCTCGAGGCAGGGGGCTTACGAGCAGTACTTC.

The chain couples TRBV6-1 to TRBJ1-1; a possible D gene is TRBD1 (6 bases). From germline, CDR1 is MNHNS and CDR2 SASEGT. Trimming removed 5 bases at V and 4 bases at J, with 14 bases between. The CDR3 totals 14 residues. The CDR3 region is CASSRGSRSTEAFF. CDR3 sequence (DNA): TGTGCCAGCAGTAGGGGGTCACGGAGCACTGAAGCTTTCTTT.

This clonotype was found many times. The genes are TRBV4-3 and TRBJ2-5; the D gene is possibly TRBD1 (7 bases). The CDR3 sequence is 14 residues long. CDR1 is LGHNA and CDR2 is YSLEER in the germline V gene. V lost 1 base to trimming and J lost 7 bases, with 13 bases between them. The CDR3 DNA follows: TGCGCCAGCAGCCAAGGGCCCCAGGGGGGGACCCAGTACTTC. This codes for CASSQGPQGGTQYF.

Points on this clonotype: This may be a read error: a much more frequent sequence differs by one nucleotide. J is TRBJ1-2 and V is TRBV29-1, with TRBD1 identical over 8 bases. CDR1 and CDR2 (germline): SQVTM, ANQGSEA. The CDR3 contains 15 residues. The CDR3 sequence: CSVEDRGRGHYGYPF. DNA of the CDR3: TGCAGCGTTGAAGATAGGGGCAGGGGGCATTATGGCTACCCCTTC. The whole variable domain, filled in from reference TRBV29-1 and TRBJ1-2, reads SAVISQKPSRDICQRGTSLTIQCQVDSQVTMMFWYRQQPGQSLTLIATANQGSEATYESGFVIDKFPISRPNLTFSTLTVSNMSPEDSSIYLCSVEDRGRGHYGYPFGSGTRLTVV.